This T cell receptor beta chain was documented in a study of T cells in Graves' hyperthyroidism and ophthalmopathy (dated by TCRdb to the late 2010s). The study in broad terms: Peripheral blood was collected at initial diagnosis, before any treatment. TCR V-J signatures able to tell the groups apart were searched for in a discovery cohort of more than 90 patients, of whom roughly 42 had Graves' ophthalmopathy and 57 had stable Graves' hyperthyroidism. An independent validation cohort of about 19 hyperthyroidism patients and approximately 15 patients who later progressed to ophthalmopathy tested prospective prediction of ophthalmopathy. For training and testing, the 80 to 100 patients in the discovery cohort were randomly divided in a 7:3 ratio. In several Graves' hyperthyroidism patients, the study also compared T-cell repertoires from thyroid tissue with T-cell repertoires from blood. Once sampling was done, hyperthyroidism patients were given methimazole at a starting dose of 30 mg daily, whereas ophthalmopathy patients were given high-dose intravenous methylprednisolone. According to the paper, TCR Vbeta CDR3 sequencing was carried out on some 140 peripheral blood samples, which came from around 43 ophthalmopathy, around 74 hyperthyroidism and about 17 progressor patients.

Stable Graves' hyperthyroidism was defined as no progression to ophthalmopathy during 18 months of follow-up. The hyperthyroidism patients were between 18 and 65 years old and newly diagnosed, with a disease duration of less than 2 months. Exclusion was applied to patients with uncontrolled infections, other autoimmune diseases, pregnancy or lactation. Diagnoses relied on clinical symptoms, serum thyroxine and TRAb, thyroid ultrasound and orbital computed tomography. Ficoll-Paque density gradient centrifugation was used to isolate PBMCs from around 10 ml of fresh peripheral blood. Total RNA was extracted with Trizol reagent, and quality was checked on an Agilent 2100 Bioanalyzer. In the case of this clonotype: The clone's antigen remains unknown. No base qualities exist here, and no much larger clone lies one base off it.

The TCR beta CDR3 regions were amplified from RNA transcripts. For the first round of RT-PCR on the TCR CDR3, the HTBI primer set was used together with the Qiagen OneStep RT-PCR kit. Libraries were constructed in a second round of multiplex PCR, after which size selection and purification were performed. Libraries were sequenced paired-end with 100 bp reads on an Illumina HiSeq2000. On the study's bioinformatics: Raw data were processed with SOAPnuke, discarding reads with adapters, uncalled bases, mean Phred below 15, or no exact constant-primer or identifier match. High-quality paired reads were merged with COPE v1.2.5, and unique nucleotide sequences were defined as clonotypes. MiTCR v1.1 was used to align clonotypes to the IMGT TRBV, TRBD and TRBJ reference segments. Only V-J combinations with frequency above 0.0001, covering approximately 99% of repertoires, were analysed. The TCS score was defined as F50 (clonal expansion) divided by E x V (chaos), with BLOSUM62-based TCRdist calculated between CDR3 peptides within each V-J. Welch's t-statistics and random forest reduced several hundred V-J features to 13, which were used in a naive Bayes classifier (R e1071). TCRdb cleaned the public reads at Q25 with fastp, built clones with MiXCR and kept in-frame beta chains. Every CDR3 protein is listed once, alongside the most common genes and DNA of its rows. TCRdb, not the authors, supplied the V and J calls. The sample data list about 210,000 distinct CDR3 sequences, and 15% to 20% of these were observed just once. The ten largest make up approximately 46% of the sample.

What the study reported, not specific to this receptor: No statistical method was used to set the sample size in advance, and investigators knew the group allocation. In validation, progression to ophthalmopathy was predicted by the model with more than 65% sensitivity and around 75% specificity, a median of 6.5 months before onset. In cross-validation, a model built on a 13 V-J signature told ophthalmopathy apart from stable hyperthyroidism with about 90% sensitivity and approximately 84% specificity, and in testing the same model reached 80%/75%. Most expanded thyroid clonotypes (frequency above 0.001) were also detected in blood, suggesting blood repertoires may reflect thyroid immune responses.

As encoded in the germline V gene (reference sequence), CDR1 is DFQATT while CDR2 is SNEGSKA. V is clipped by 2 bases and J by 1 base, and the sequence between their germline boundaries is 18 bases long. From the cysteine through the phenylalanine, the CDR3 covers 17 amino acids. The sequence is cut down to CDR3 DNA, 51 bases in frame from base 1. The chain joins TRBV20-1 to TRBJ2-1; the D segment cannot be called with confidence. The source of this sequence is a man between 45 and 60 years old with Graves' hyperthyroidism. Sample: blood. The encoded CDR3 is CSARPRRLEVSYNEQFF. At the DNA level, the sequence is TGCAGTGCTAGACCCCGTAGGCTAGAGGTGTCCTACAATGAGCAGTTCTTC.